This T cell receptor (beta chain) was sequenced for a study of Graves' ophthalmopathy and Graves' hyperthyroidism. This clonotype was found many times. This CDR3 region has 15 residues. Germline V gene sequence: CDR1 MDHEN, CDR2 SYDVKM. Trimming removed 4 bases from V and 3 bases from J; junction bases left unmatched: 5. Amplification of TCR beta CDR3 regions used RNA transcripts. RT-PCR was first run with HTBI primers, then multiplex PCR in a second round. TCRdb re-called the multiplex PCR reads with MiXCR, one entry per CDR3 protein. This sample has hundreds of thousands of distinct CDR3 sequences; around 21% occur once, and the top ten carry approximately 3%.

Sequenced input: peripheral blood. The sequence derives from a woman aged 18-29 years with stable Graves' hyperthyroidism. The rearrangement joins TRBV28 to TRBJ2-7; 11 nucleotides line up with TRBD1. CDR3 loop: CASSSGGTGGYEQYF. CDR3 nucleotides: TGTGCCAGCAGTTCCGGGGGGACAGGGGGCTACGAGCAGTACTTC.